Sequencing of this T cell receptor beta chain was carried out in a study of spatial heterogeneity in lung cancer. Time point indicated: sample taken at primary tumor resection. Frozen PBMC, nontumor lung or tumor provided whole RNA, which was sequenced unsorted. In germline, CDR1 is MGHRA, CDR2 YSYEKL. The J segment lost 5 bases and the V segment lost 4 bases, leaving 7 bases of the junction unmatched. The CDR3 has 16 amino acids. A single record per CDR3 protein comes from TCRdb applying MiXCR to the 5' RACE reads. The sample has some 8,600 distinct CDR3 sequences; 3.5% to 5.5% are singletons. This chain joins TRBV4-1 and TRBJ2-1; TRBD2 agrees at 11 bases. The starting material was PBMCs, obtained at surgery. This receptor was taken from a male donor with early-stage non-small cell lung cancer. Here the CDR3 DNA reads TGCGCCAGCAGCCGACAGACTAGCGGGGCCCACAATGAGCAGTTCTTC. Protein product: CASSRQTSGAHNEQFF.